This T cell receptor (beta chain) was sequenced during a study of blood T cells in healthy people across ages. Study findings and constraints: While age rose, TCR beta diversity per million T cells dropped in a roughly linear way. From one million sequenced T cells, diversity estimates were lower bounds.

This clonotype was observed a handful of times. Its specificity is unknown. With V trimmed by 7 bases and J by 9 bases, 10 bases remained unmatched. The CDR3 spans 14 residues. Primed by a sample-barcoded 5' primer and a J-beta primer mix, a second PCR proceeded for roughly 6 to 12 cycles. The template-switch adaptor was a 5' adaptor with 12 random nucleotides. It tagged each cDNA molecule. From the 5' RACE reads, TCRdb called clonotypes with MiXCR, one entry per CDR3 protein. Here the sample spans about 800,000 distinct CDR3 sequences, roughly 25% being singletons. The data also belong to a second study, concerning T cells of mothers and their children. Turning to that study: Comparable shaping of TCR recombination output by thymic selection was observed in related and unrelated pairs.

The sequencing sample was made of blood. The rearrangement joins TRBV12-3 or TRBV12-4 to TRBJ2-1; 9 positions match TRBD1. This receptor was identified in a boy between 5 and 17 years old in good health. The CDR3 sequence: CASTRGGQGREQFF. CDR3 coding DNA: TGTGCCAGCACCCGCGGGGGACAGGGCCGTGAGCAGTTCTTC.